This record covers a single T cell receptor beta chain. Its antigen remains unknown. Sample-barcoded 5' priming and a J-beta primer mix drove a second PCR of about 6 to 12 cycles. Each cDNA was tagged by a template-switch adaptor containing 12 random nucleotides. At least 2.5 million CDR3-containing paired-end reads were obtained per sample. One entry per CDR3 protein, called by TCRdb with MiXCR from the 5' RACE reads. This sample carries 1.5 million to 2 million distinct CDR3 sequences, about 35% of them seen once, and the ten largest clones take around 10%. This record comes from a study of blood T cells in healthy people across ages. Overall study findings and caveats: Across the age range, TCR beta diversity per million T cells fell in a roughly linear way. Unsorted PBMCs blocked a conclusive comparison of naive and antigen-experienced cells.

The CDR3 covers 15 residues. V gave up 3 bases and J gave up 0 bases, with 14 bases separating them. Germline loops: CDR1 DFQATT, CDR2 SNEGSKA (reference sequence). The sample comprised blood. The chain employs TRBV20-1 and TRBJ1-1; D may be TRBD1 (6 bases). The TCR sequence derives from a woman under 40 in good health. CDR3 residues: CSASGGDTMNTEAFF. Here the CDR3 DNA reads TGCAGTGCTAGCGGAGGGGACACAATGAACACTGAAGCTTTCTTT.